The subject of this entry is one T cell receptor (beta chain). This CDR3 has 16 residues. V trimming: 3 bases; J trimming: 8 bases; junction bases outside the gene matches: 14. Germline lookup yields CDR1 DFQATT and CDR2 SNEGSKA (reference sequence). Alongside a J-beta primer mix, a sample-barcoded 5' primer served in a second PCR lasting about 7 to 12 cycles. All cDNA molecules were each tagged by a template-switch adaptor with 12 random nucleotides. Any given sample supplied a minimum of 2.5 million CDR3-containing paired-end reads. Using its own MiXCR run on the 5' RACE reads, TCRdb lists one record per CDR3 protein. The sample yields hundreds of thousands of distinct CDR3 sequences, 58% seen once. These data are taken from a study of blood T cells in healthy people across ages. Every sample yielded at least 6 million isolated PBMCs.

The source is a man aged 30-40 years in good health. The rearrangement uses TRBV20-1 and TRBJ2-1, with TRBD2 matching over 9 bases. Input material: blood. The CDR3 spells CSARRLGGRAEHEQFF. For the CDR3, the DNA is TGCAGTGCTAGGCGTCTCGGCGGGAGGGCCGAACATGAGCAGTTCTTC.